This T cell receptor (beta chain) is from a study of T cell responses to AZD1222 COVID-19 vaccine. The data were produced by immunoSEQ multiplex PCR, yet TCRdb's version contains in-frame clones alone and is incomplete. There are 95,000 to 150,000 clones in the sample; approximately 88% occur only once, and about 5% lies in the top ten. This clone was seen more than once but under ten times. V was clipped by 2 bases and J by 4 bases, with 17 bases between them. The germline CDR1 and CDR2 sequences are LNHNV and YYDKDF (reference sequence). This CDR3 is built from 16 residues. The V gene is TRBV15, the J gene TRBJ1-1; tentative D call: TRBD1 (6 bases). This receptor was taken from an adult in good health. The sequences come from peripheral blood, collected on day 0 of AZD1222 vaccination. Here the CDR3 DNA reads TGTGCCACCAGCAGACCCTATGGCGGCAGGGGCACTGAAGCTTTCTTT. Amino acids: CATSRPYGGRGTEAFF.